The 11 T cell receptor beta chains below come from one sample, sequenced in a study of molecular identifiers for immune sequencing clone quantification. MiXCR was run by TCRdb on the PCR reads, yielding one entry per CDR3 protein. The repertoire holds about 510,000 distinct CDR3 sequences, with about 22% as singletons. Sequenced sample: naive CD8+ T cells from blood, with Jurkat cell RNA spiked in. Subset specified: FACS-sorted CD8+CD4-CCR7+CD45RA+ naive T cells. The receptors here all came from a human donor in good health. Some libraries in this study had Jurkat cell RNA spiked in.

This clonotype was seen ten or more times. CDR3 sequence (DNA): TGTGCCAGCAGCTTGTCCTACGGTTTCTCTGGAAACACCATATATTTT. Residues: CASSLSYGFSGNTIYF. This chain connects TRBV5-6 to TRBJ1-3; D not resolved. Trimming removed 1 base at V and 0 bases at J, with 11 bases between. The CDR3 sequence is 16 residues long. In germline, CDR1 is SGHDT, CDR2 YYEEEE.

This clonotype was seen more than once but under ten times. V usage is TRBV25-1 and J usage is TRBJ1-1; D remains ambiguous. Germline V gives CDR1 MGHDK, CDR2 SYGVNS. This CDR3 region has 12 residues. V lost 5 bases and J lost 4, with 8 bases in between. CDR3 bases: TGTGCCAGCAGTCCGTCGTTCACTGAAGCTTTCTTT. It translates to CASSPSFTEAFF.

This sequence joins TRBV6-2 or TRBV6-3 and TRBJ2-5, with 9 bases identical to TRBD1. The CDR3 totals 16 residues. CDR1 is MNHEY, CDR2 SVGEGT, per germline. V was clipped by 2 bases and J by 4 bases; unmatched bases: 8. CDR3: CASSYDPQGAPETQYF. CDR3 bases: TGTGCCAGCAGTTACGACCCACAGGGGGCCCCAGAGACCCAGTACTTC.

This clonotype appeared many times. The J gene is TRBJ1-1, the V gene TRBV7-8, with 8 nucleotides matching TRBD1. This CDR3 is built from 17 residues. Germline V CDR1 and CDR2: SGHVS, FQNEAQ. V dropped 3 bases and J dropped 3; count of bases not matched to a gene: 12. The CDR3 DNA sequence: TGTGCCAGCAGCTTTTTTGGACAGGGAGAAAAGCACACTGAAGCTTTCTTT. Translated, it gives CASSFFGQGEKHTEAFF.

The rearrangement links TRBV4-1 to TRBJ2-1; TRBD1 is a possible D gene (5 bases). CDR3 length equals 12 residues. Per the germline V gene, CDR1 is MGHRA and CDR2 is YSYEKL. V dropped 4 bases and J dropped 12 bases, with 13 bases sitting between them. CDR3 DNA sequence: TGCGCCAGCAGCCGCGACAGTCGGAGGCAGTTCTTC. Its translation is CASSRDSRRQFF.

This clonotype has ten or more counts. The CDR3 coding sequence is TGCAGTGCTAGAGATGTCCAGGGCTACACCGGGGAGCTGTTTTTT. Amino acids: CSARDVQGYTGELFF. V is TRBV20-1 and J is TRBJ2-2, with a possible D match to TRBD1 (5 bases). The CDR3 contains 15 residues. Deletions cut 0 bases from V and 3 bases from J, with 11 bases between. Germline V CDR1 and CDR2: DFQATT, SNEGSKA (reference sequence).

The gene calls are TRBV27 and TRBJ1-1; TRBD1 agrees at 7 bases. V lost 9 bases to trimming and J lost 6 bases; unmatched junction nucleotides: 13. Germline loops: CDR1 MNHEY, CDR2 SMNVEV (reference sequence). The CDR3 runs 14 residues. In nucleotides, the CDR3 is TGTGCCAGTAACCTTGCCAGGGGGGCAGCTGAAGCTTTCTTT. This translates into CASNLARGAAEAFF.

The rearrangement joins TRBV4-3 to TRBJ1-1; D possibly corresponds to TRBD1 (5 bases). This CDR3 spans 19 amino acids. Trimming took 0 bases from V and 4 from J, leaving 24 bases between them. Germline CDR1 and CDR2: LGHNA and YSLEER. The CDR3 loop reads CASSQEELGQGYRPTEAFF. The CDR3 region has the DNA TGCGCCAGCAGCCAAGAGGAACTGGGGCAGGGTTACCGGCCCACTGAAGCTTTCTTT.

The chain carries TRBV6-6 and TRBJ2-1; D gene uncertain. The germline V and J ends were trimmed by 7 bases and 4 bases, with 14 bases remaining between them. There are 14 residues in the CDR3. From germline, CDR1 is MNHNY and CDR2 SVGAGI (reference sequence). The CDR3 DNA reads TGTGCCAGCACCGAACTGAGTGGATACAATGAGCAGTTCTTC. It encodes CASTELSGYNEQFF.

In DNA, the CDR3 is TGTGCCAGCAGTTACACGACAGGGGAGGTCCAAGAGACCCAGTACTTC. It encodes CASSYTTGEVQETQYF. The chain combines TRBV6-2 or TRBV6-3 with TRBJ2-5; TRBD1 agrees at 8 bases. Looked up from germline, CDR1 is MNHEY and CDR2 is SVGEGT. The CDR3 consists of 16 residues. Trimming at V came to 2 bases and at J to 1 base, leaving 6 bases not matched to a gene.

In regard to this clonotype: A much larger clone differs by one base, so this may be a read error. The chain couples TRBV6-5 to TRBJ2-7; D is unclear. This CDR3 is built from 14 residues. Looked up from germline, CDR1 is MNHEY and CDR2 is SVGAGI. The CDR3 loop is CAGSYGSVTYEQYF. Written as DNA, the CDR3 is TGTGCCGGCAGTTACGGGTCAGTTACCTACGAGCAGTACTTC.